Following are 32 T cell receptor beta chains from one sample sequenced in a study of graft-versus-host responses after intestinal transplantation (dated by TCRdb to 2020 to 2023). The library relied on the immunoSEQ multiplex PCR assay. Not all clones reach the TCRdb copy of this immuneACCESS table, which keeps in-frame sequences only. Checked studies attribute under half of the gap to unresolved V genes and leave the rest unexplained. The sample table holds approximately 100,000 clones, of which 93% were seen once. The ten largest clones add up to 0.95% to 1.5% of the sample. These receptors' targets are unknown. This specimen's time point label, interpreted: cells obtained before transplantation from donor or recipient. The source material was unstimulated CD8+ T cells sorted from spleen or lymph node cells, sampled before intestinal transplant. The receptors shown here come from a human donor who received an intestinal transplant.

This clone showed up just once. The CDR3 region is CASSWGSGANEKLFF. CDR3 DNA sequence: TGTGCCAGCAGTTGGGGTAGTGGAGCTAATGAAAAACTGTTTTTT. The J gene is TRBJ1-4, the V gene TRBV27; unclear D gene. V was cut by 4 bases and J by 3 bases, with 12 bases left in between. This CDR3 is built from 15 residues. Looked up from germline, CDR1 is MNHEY and CDR2 is SMNVEV (reference sequence). The complete variable domain, with remaining parts taken from reference TRBV27 and TRBJ1-4, reads EAQVTQNPRYLITVTGKKLTVTCSQNMNHEYMSWYRQDPGLGLRQIYYSMNVEVTDKGDVPEGYKVSRKEKRNFPLILESPSPNQTSLYFCASSWGSGANEKLFFGSGTQLSVL.

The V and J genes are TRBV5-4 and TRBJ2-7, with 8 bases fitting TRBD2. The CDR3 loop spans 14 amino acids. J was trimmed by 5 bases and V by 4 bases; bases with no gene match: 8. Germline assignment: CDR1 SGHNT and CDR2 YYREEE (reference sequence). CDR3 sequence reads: CASSGPGGLDEQYF. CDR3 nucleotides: TGTGCCAGCAGCGGCCCGGGGGGGCTCGACGAGCAGTACTTC.

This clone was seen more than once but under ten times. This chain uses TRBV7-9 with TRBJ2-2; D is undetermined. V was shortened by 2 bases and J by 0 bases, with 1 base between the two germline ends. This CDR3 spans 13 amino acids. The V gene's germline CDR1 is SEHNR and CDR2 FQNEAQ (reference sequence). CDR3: CASSLSNTGELFF. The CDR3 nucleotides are TGTGCCAGCAGCTTATCGAACACCGGGGAGCTGTTTTTT.

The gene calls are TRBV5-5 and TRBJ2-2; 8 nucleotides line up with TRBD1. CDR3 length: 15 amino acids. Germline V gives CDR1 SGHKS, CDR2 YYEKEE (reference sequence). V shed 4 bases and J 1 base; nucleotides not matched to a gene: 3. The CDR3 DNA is TGTGCCAGCAGCCCCGGACAGGGGAACACCGGGGAGCTGTTTTTT. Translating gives CASSPGQGNTGELFF.

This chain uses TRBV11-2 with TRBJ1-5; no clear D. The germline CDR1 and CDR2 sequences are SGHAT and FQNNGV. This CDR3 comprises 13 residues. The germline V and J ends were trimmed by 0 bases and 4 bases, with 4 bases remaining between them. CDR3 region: CASSLEFNQPQHF. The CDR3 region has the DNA TGTGCCAGCAGCTTAGAATTTAATCAGCCCCAGCATTTT.

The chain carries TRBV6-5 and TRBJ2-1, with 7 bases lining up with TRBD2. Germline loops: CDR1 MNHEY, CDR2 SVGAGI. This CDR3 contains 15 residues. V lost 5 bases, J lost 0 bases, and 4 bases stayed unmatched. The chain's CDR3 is CASSGQRGSYNEQFF. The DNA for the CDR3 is TGTGCCAGCAGTGGCCAGCGGGGCTCCTACAATGAGCAGTTCTTC.

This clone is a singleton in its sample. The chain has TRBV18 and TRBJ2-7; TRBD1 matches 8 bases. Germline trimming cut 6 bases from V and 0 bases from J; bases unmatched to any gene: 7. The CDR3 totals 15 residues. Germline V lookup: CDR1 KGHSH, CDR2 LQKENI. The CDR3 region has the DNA TGTGCCAGCTCGGCTAACAGGGGGAGCTCCTACGAGCAGTACTTC. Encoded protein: CASSANRGSSYEQYF.

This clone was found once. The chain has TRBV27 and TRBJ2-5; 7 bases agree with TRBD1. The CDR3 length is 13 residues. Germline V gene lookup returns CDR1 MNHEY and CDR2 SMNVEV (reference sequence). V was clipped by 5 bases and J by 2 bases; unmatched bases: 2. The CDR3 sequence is CASSHRGQETQYF. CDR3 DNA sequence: TGTGCCAGCAGTCACAGGGGTCAAGAGACCCAGTACTTC.

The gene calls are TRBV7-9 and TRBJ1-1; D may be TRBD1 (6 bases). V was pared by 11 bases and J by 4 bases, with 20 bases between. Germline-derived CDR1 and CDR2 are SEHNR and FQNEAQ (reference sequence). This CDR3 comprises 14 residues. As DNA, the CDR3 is TGTGCCTCGATCCTCTCCGGGGGCCCCACTGAAGCTTTCTTT. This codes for CASILSGGPTEAFF.

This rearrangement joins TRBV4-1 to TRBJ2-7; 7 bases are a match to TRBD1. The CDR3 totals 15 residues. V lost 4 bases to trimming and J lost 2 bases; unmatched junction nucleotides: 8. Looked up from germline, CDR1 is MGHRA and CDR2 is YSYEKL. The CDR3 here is CASSLSKGTAYEQYF. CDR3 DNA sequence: TGCGCCAGCAGCCTTTCGAAAGGGACAGCCTACGAGCAGTACTTC.

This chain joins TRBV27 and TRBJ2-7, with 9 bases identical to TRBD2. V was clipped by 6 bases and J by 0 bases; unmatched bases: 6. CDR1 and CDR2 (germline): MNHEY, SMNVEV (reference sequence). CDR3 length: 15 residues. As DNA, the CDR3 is TGTGCCAGCAGCCTAGCGGGGACGGACTCCTACGAGCAGTACTTC. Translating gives CASSLAGTDSYEQYF.

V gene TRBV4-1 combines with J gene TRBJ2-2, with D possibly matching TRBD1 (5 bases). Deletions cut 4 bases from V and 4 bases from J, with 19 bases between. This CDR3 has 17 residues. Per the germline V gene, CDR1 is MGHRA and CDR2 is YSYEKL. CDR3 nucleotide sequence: TGCGCCAGCAGCCTACTAAGTCAACAGGCTTTCACCGGGGAGCTGTTTTTT. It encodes CASSLLSQQAFTGELFF.

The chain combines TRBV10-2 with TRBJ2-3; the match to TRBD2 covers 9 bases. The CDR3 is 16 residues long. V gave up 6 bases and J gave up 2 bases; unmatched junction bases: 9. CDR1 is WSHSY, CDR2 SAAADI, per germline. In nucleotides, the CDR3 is TGCGCCAGCAGACCGGTAGTAGCGGGGGACACAGATACGCAGTATTTT. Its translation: CASRPVVAGDTDTQYF.

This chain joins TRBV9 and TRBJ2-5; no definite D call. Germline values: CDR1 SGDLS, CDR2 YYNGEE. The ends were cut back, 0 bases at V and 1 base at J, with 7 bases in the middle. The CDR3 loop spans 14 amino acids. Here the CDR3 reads CASSVAGLQETQYF. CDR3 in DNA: TGTGCCAGCAGCGTAGCCGGCCTCCAAGAGACCCAGTACTTC.

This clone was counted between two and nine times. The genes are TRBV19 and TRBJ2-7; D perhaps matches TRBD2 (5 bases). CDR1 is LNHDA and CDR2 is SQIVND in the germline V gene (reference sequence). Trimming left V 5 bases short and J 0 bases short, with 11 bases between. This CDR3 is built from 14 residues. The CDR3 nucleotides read TGTGCCAGTAGTTTAGCGAGCAGCTCCTACGAGCAGTACTTC. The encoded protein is CASSLASSSYEQYF.

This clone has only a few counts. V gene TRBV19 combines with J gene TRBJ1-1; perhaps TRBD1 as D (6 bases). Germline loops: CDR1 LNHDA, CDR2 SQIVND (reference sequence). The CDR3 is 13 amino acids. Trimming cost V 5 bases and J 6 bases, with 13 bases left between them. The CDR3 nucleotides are TGTGCCAGTAGTTTAACAGGGTCCTCTGAAGCTTTCTTT. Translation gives CASSLTGSSEAFF.

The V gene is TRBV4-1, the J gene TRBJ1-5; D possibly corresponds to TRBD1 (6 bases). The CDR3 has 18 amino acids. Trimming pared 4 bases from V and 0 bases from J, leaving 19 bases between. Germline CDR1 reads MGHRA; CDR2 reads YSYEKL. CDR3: CASSPLVGQYYSNQPQHF. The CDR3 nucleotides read TGCGCCAGCAGCCCTCTAGTAGGACAGTATTATAGCAATCAGCCCCAGCATTTT.

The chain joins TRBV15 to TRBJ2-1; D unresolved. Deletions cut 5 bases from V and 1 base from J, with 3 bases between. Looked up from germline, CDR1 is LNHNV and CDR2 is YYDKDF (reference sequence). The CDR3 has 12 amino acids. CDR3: CATSRSYNEQFF. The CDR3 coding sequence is TGTGCCACCAGCCGGTCCTACAATGAGCAGTTCTTC.

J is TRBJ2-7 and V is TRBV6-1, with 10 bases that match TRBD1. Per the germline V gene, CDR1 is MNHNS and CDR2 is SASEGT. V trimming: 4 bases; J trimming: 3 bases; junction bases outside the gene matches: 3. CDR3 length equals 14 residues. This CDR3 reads CASSVGQGSYEQYF. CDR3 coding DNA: TGTGCCAGCAGTGTGGGACAGGGGAGCTACGAGCAGTACTTC.

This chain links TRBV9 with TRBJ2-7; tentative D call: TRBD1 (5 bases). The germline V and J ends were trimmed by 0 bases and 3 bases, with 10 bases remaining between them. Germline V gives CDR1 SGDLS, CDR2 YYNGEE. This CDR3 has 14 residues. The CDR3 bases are TGTGCCAGCAGCGTAGCTACAGGATACTACGAGCAGTACTTC. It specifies CASSVATGYYEQYF.

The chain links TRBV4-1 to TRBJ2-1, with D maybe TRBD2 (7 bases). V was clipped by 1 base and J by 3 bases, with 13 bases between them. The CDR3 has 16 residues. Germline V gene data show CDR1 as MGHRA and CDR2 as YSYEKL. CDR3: CASSQGRGGDYNEQFF. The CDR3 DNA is TGCGCCAGCAGCCAAGGGCGCGGGGGCGACTACAATGAGCAGTTCTTC.

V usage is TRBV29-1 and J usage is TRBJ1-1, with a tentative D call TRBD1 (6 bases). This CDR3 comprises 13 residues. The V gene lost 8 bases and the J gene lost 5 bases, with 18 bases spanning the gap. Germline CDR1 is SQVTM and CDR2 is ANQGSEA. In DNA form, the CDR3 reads TGCAGCCTAACAAACAGGGAAGGAACTGAAGCTTTCTTT. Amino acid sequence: CSLTNREGTEAFF.

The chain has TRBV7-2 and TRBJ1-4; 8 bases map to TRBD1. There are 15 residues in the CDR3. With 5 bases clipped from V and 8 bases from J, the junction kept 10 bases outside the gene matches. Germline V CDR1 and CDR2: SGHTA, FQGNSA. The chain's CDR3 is CASSPTGTGGEKLFF. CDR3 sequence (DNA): TGTGCCAGCAGCCCAACCGGGACAGGAGGCGAAAAACTGTTTTTT.

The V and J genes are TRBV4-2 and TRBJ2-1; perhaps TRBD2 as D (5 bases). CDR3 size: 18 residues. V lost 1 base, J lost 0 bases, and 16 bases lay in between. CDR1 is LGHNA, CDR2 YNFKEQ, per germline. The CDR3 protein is CASSQVSSGLASYNEQFF. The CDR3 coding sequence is TGTGCCAGCAGCCAAGTCTCCTCGGGTCTAGCCTCCTACAATGAGCAGTTCTTC.

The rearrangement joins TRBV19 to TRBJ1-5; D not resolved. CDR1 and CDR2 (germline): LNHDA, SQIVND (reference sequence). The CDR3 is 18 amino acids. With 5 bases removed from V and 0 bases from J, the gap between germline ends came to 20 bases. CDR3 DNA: TGTGCCAGTAGTCCGAGGACCAGTACCAGATATAGCAATCAGCCCCAGCATTTT. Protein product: CASSPRTSTRYSNQPQHF.

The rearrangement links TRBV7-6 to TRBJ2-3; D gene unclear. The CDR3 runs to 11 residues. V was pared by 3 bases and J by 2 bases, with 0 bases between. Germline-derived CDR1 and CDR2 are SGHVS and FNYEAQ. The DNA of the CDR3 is TGTGCCAGCAGCTTCACAGATACGCAGTATTTT. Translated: CASSFTDTQYF.

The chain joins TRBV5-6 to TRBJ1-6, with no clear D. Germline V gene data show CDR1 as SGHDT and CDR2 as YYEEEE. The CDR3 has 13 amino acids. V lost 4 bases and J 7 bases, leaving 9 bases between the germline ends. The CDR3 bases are TGTGCCAGCAGCGTGAGCCCCAATTCACCCCTCCACTTT. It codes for CASSVSPNSPLHF.

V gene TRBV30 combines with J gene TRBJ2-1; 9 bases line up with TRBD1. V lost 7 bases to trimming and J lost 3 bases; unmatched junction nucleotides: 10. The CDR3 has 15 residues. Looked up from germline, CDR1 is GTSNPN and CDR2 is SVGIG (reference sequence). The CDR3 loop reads CASQKGQGLYNEQFF. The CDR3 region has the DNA TGTGCCTCCCAAAAGGGACAGGGCCTCTACAATGAGCAGTTCTTC.

The CDR3 here is CAWGTQETQYF. In DNA, the CDR3 is TGTGCCTGGGGTACCCAAGAGACCCAGTACTTC. This chain joins TRBV30 and TRBJ2-5; D gene unclear. This CDR3 is 11 amino acids long. Per germline, CDR1 GTSNPN and CDR2 SVGIG (reference sequence). Trimming removed 5 bases at V and 1 base at J, with 5 bases between.

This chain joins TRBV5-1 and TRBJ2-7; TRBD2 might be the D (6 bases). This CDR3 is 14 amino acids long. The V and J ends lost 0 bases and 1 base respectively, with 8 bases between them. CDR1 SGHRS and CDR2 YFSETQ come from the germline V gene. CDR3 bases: TGCGCCAGCAGCTTGGGGGACTTATCCTACGAGCAGTACTTC. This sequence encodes CASSLGDLSYEQYF. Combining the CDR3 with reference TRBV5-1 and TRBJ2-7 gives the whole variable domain KAGVTQTPRYLIKTRGQQVTLSCSPISGHRSVSWYQQTPGQGLQFLFEYFSETQRNKGNFPGRFSGRQFSNSRSEMNVSTLELGDSALYLCASSLGDLSYEQYFGPGTRLTVT.

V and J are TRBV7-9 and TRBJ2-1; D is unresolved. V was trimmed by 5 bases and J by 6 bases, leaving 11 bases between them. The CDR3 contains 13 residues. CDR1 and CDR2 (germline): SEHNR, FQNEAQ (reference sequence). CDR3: CASSPSLGNEQFF. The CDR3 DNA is TGTGCCAGCAGCCCCTCATTGGGCAATGAGCAGTTCTTC. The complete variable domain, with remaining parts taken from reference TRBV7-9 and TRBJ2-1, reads DTGVSQNPRHKITKRGQNVTFRCDPISEHNRLYWYRQTLGQGPEFLTYFQNEAQLEKSRLLSDRFSAERPKGSFSTLEIQRTEQGDSAMYLCASSPSLGNEQFFGPGTRLTVL.

The CDR3 DNA sequence: TGTGCCAGCAGCACAGTCACAGGGGGCGTCACTGAAGCTTTCTTT. Its protein is CASSTVTGGVTEAFF. This sequence joins TRBV27 and TRBJ1-1, with 9 bases identical to TRBD1. The CDR3 length is 15 residues. Losses at the gene ends were 6 bases for V and 4 bases for J; bases not matched to a gene: 9. Germline V lookup: CDR1 MNHEY, CDR2 SMNVEV (reference sequence).